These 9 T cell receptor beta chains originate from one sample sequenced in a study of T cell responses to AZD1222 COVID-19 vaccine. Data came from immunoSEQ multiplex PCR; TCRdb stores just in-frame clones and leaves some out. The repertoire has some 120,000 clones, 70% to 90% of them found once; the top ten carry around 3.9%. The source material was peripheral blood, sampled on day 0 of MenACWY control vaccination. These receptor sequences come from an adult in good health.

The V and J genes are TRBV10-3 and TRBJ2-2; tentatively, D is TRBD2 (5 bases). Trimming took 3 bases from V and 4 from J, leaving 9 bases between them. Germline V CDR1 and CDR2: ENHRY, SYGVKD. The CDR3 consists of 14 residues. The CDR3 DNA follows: TGTGCCATCAGTGACGAGGGCCCCACCGGGGAGCTGTTTTTT. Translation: CAISDEGPTGELFF.

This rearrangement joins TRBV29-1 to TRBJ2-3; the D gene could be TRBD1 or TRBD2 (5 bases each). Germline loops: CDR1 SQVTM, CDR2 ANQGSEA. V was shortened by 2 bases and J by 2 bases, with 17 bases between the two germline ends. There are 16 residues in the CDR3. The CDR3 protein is CSVEPALGPATDTQYF. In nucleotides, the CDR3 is TGCAGCGTTGAACCGGCGTTGGGACCGGCCACAGATACGCAGTATTTT.

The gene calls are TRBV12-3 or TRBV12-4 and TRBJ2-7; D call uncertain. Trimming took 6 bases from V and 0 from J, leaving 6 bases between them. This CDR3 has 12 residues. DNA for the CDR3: TGTGCCAGCAGCCGCCTCTCCTACGAGCAGTACTTC. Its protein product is CASSRLSYEQYF.

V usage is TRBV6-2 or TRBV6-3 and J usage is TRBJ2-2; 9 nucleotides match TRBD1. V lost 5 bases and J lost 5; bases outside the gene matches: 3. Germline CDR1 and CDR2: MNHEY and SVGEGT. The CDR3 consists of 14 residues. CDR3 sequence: CASSTGGWTGELFF. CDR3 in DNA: TGTGCCAGCAGTACAGGGGGCTGGACCGGGGAGCTGTTTTTT.

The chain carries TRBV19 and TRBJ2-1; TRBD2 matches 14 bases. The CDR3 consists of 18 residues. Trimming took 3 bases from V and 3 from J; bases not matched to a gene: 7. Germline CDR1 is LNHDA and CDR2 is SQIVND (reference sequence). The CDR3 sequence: CASSMTSGGARFYNEQFF. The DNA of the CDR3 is TGTGCCAGTAGTATGACTAGCGGGGGGGCCCGGTTCTACAATGAGCAGTTCTTC. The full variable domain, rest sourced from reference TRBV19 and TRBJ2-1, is DGGITQSPKYLFRKEGQNVTLSCEQNLNHDAMYWYRQDPGQGLRLIYYSQIVNDFQKGDIAEGYSVSREKKESFPLTVTSAQKNPTAFYLCASSMTSGGARFYNEQFFGPGTRLTVL.

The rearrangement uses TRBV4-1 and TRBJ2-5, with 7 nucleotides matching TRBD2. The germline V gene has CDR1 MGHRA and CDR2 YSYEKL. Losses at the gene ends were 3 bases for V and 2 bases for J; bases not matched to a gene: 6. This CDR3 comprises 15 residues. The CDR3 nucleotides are TGCGCCAGCAGCCATACCGGGACTACGCAAGAGACCCAGTACTTC. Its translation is CASSHTGTTQETQYF.

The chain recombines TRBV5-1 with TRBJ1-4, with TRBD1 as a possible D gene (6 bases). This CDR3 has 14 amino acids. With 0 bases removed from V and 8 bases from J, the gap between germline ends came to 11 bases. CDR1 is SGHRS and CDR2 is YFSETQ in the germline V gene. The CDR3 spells CASSLAAGEEKLFF. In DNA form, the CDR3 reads TGCGCCAGCAGCTTGGCGGCAGGGGAGGAAAAACTGTTTTTT.

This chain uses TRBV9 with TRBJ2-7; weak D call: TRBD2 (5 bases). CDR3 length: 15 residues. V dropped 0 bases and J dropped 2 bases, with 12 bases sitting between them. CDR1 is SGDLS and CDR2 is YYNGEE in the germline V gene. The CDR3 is CASSVGGLHPYEQYF. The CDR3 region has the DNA TGTGCCAGCAGCGTAGGCGGGCTGCACCCCTACGAGCAGTACTTC.

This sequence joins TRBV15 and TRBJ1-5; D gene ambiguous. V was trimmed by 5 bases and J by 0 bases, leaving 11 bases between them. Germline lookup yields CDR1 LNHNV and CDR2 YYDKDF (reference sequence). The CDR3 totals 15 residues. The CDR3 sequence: CATSAMLNSNQPQHF. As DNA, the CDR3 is TGTGCCACCAGCGCCATGCTGAATAGCAATCAGCCCCAGCATTTT.